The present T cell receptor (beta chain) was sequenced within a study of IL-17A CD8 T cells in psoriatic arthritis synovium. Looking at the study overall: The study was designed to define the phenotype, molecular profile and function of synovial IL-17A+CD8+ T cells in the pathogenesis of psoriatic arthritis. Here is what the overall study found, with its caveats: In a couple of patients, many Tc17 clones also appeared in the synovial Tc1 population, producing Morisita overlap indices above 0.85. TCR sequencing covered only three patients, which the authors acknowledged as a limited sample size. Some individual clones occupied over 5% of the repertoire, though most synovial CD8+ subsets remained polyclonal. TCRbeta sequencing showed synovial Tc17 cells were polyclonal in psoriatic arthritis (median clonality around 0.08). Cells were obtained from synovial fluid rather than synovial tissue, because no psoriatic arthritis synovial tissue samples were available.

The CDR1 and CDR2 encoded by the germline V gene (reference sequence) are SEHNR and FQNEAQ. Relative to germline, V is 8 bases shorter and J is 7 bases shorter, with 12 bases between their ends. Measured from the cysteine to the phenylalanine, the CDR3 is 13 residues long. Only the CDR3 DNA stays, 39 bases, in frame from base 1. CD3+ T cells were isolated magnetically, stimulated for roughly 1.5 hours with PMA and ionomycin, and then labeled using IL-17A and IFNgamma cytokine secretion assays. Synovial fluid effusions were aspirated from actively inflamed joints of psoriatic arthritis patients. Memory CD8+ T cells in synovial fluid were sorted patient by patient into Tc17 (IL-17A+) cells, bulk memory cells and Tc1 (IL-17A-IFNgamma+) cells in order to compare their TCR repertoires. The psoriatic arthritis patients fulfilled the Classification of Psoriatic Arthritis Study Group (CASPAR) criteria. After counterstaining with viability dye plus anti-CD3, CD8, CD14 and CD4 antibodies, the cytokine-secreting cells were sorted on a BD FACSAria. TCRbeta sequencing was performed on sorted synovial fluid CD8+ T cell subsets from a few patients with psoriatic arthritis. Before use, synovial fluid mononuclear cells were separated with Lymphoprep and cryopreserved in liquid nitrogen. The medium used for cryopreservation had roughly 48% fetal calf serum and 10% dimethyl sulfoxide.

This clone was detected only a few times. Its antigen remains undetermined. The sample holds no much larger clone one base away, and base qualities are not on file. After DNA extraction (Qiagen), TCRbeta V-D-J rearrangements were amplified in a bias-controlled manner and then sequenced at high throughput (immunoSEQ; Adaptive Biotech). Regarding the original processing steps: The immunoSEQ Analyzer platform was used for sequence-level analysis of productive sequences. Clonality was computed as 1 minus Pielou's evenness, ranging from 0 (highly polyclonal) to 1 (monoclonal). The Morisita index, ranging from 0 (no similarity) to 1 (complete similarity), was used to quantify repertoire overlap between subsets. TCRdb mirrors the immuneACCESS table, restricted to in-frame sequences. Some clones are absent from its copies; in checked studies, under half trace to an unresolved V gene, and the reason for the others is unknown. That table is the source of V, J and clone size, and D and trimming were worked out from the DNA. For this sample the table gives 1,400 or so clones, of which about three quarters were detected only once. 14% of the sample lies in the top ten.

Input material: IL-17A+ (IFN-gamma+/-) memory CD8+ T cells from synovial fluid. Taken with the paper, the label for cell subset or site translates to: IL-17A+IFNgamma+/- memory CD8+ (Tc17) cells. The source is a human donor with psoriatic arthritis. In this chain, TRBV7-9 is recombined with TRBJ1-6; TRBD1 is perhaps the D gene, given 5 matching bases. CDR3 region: CASGTAGNSPLHF. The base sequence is TGTGCCAGCGGGACGGCGGGGAATTCACCCCTCCACTTT.